What follows are 8 T cell receptor beta chains derived from one specimen sequenced in a study of technical replicates of blood from a handful of donors. Assay: immunoSEQ multiplex PCR; the TCRdb copy retains only in-frame clones and omits some. The sample lists 70,000 to 85,000 clones, approximately 90% occurring once. Input material: T cells isolated from PBMCs. The receptors come from a human donor in good health.

The chain carries TRBV27 and TRBJ2-3; D not certain. The CDR3 is made up of 17 amino acids. Germline loops: CDR1 MNHEY, CDR2 SMNVEV (reference sequence). V shed 3 bases and J shed 0 bases, with 16 bases lying between them. CDR3 nucleotides: TGTGCCAGCAGTTTCGAGCGAGTGGAGATTAGCACAGATACGCAGTATTTT. The encoded protein is CASSFERVEISTDTQYF.

This chain joins TRBV18 and TRBJ2-1; 7 nucleotides match TRBD2. Germline values: CDR1 KGHSH, CDR2 LQKENI. The trim removed 8 bases at V and 7 bases at J, leaving 11 bases unmatched. There are 14 residues in the CDR3. The CDR3 nucleotides read TGTGCCAGCCGATCGGCTAGCGGCGTAAATGAGCAGTTCTTC. It translates to CASRSASGVNEQFF.

This chain uses TRBV9 with TRBJ2-1; 7 bases align to TRBD2. There are 15 residues in the CDR3. In germline, CDR1 is SGDLS, CDR2 YYNGEE. V was clipped by 3 bases and J by 5 bases; unmatched bases: 8. This chain's CDR3 is CASSEVGLADNEQFF. The CDR3 DNA reads TGTGCCAGCAGCGAGGTGGGGCTAGCGGACAATGAGCAGTTCTTC. Complete variable domain (other parts from reference TRBV9 and TRBJ2-1): DSGVTQTPKHLITATGQRVTLRCSPRSGDLSVYWYQQSLDQGLQFLIQYYNGEERAKGNILERFSAQQFPDLHSELNLSSLELGDSALYFCASSEVGLADNEQFFGPGTRLTVL.

The gene calls are TRBV29-1 and TRBJ1-3; no clear D gene. The CDR3 runs 14 residues. Germline CDR1 is SQVTM and CDR2 is ANQGSEA. V was cut by 6 bases and J by 0 bases, with 12 bases left in between. CDR3 nucleotide sequence: TGCAGCGTAGTTTTACCAGGCTCTGGAAACACCATATATTTT. Its protein product is CSVVLPGSGNTIYF.

This chain uses TRBV5-1 with TRBJ2-3, with D possibly TRBD2 on 5 matching bases. V was trimmed by 7 bases and J by 1 base, leaving 13 bases between them. The CDR3 sequence is 14 residues long. Per germline, CDR1 SGHRS and CDR2 YFSETQ. CDR3 sequence (DNA): TGCGCCAGCGCTAAGGGTAGCGGCACAGATACGCAGTATTTT. Encoded protein: CASAKGSGTDTQYF.

J is TRBJ2-7 and V is TRBV14, with D possibly TRBD2 on 6 matching bases. CDR1 SGHDN and CDR2 FVKESK come from the germline V gene. V dropped 4 bases and J dropped 4 bases, with 14 bases sitting between them. The CDR3 is made up of 14 amino acids. Written as DNA, the CDR3 is TGTGCCAGCAGCCGACAGTCGGGAGTGTACGAGCAGTACTTC. It specifies CASSRQSGVYEQYF.

This chain joins TRBV30 and TRBJ1-1; D uncertain. V gave up 5 bases and J gave up 11 bases, with 18 bases separating them. The CDR3 has 12 residues. Germline CDR1 and CDR2: GTSNPN and SVGIG (reference sequence). CDR3 sequence reads: CAWSEAGRPAFF. In nucleotides, the CDR3 is TGTGCCTGGTCTGAAGCAGGCCGTCCGGCTTTCTTT. Supplemented by reference TRBV30 and TRBJ1-1, the full variable domain reads SQTIHQWPATLVQPVGSPLSLECTVEGTSNPNLYWYRQAAGRGLQLLFYSVGIGQISSEVPQNLSASRPQDRQFILSSKKLLLSDSGFYLCAWSEAGRPAFFGQGTRLTVV.

This clone was recorded only once. V gene TRBV10-3 combines with J gene TRBJ2-3; D perhaps matches TRBD1 (7 bases). The V and J ends lost 7 bases and 5 bases respectively, with 13 bases between them. CDR3 length: 13 residues. Germline V lookup: CDR1 ENHRY, CDR2 SYGVKD. The CDR3 DNA follows: TGTGCCATCACCCAGGGGGGCGGAGATACGCAGTATTTT. Its translation: CAITQGGGDTQYF.